This T cell receptor beta chain was captured in a study of blood T cell repertoires in COVID-19. Study-level information: Acute and convalescent COVID-19 samples came from the United States, Italy and Spain. The analysed material was cDNA or gDNA that came from T cells, B-cell-depleted T cells, or PBMCs.

Repertoires were generated with immunoSEQ multiplex PCR, while TCRdb's copy carries only in-frame clones and drops some. Of about 200,000 clones listed, around 76% are singletons. The participants were between roughly 18 and 89 years old and came from 24 US areas. Cohorts were assigned according to the clinical history that participants reported. There are 12 residues in the CDR3. Trimming pared 4 bases from V and 12 bases from J, leaving 13 bases between. Per germline, CDR1 MGHRA and CDR2 YSYEKL. Sequencing was carried out using PBMCs or T cells enriched from blood (not recorded which). The receptor was isolated from a woman in her forties or fifties with acute COVID-19. The J gene is TRBJ2-1, the V gene TRBV4-1; TRBD2 might be the D (5 bases). CDR3 sequence: CASSPPRGGQFF. The CDR3 nucleotides read TGCGCCAGCAGCCCCCCCCGGGGTGGGCAGTTCTTC.